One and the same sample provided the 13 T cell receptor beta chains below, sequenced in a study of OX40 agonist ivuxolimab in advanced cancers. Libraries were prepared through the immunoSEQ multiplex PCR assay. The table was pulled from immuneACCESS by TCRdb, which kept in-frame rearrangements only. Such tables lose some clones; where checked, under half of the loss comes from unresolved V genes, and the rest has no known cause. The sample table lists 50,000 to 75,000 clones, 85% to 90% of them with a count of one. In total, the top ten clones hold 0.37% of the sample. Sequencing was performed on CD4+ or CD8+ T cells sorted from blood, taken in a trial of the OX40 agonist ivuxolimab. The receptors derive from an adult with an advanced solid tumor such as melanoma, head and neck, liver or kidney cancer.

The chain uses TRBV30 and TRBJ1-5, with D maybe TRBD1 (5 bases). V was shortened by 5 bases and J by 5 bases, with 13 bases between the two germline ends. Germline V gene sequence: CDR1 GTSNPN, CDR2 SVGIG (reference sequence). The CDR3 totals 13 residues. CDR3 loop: CAWSRGVDQPQHF. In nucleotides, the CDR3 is TGTGCCTGGTCACGAGGGGTTGATCAGCCCCAGCATTTT. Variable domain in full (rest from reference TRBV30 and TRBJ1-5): SQTIHQWPATLVQPVGSPLSLECTVEGTSNPNLYWYRQAAGRGLQLLFYSVGIGQISSEVPQNLSASRPQDRQFILSSKKLLLSDSGFYLCAWSRGVDQPQHFGDGTRLSIL.

CDR3 in amino acids: CASRGEDRNYGYTF. The CDR3 DNA sequence: TGCGCCAGCAGGGGGGAGGACAGAAACTATGGCTACACCTTC. V is TRBV5-1 and J is TRBJ1-2; TRBD1 might be the D (6 bases). The CDR3 has 14 amino acids. Germline V gene sequence: CDR1 SGHRS, CDR2 YFSETQ. V dropped 5 bases and J dropped 2 bases, with 13 bases sitting between them.

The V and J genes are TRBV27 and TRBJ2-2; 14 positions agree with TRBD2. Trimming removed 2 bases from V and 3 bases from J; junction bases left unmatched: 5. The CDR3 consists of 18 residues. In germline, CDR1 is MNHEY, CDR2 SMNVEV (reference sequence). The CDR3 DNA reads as TGTGCCAGCAGTTTACCCGGGACTAGCGGGAGCGACACCGGGGAGCTGTTTTTT. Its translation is CASSLPGTSGSDTGELFF.

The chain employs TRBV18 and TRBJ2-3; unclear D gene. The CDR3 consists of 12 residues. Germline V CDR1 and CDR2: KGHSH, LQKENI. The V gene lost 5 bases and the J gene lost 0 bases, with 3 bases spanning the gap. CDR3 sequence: CASSSSTDTQYF. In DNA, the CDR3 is TGTGCCAGCTCATCAAGCACAGATACGCAGTATTTT. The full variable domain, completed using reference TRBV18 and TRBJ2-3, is NAGVMQNPRHLVRRRGQEARLRCSPMKGHSHVYWYRQLPEEGLKFMVYLQKENIIDESGMPKERFSAEFPKEGPSILRIQQVVRGDSAAYFCASSSSTDTQYFGPGTRLTVL.

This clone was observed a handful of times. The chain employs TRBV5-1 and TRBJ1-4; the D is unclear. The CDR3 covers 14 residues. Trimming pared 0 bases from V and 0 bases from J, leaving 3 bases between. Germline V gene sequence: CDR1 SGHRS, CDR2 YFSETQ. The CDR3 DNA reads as TGCGCCAGCAGCTTGGGGGCAACTAATGAAAAACTGTTTTTT. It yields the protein CASSLGATNEKLFF.

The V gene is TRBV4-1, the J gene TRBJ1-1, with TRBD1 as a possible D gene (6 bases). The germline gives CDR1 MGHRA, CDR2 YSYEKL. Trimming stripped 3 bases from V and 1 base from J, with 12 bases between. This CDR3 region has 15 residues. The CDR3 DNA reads TGCGCCAGCAGCCAGACGACAGGCGGGAACACTGAAGCTTTCTTT. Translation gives CASSQTTGGNTEAFF.

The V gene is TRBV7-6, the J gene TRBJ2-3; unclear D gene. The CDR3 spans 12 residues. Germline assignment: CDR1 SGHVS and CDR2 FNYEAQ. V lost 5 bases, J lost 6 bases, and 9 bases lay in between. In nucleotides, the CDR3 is TGTGCCAGCAGCCCTATACTGGATACGCAGTATTTT. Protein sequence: CASSPILDTQYF.

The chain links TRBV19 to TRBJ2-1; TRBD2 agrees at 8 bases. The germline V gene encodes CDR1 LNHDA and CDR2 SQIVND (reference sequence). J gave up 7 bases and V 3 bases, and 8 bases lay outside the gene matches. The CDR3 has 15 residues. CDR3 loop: CASSIDRSGGNEQFF. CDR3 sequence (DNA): TGTGCCAGTAGTATCGACAGGTCGGGGGGGAATGAGCAGTTCTTC.

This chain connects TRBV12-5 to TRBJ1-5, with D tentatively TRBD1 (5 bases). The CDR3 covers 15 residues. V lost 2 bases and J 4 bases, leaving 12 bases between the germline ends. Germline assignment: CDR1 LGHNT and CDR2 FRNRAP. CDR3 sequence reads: CASGLPGDENQPQHF. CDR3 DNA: TGTGCTAGTGGTTTGCCGGGGGACGAGAATCAGCCCCAGCATTTT.

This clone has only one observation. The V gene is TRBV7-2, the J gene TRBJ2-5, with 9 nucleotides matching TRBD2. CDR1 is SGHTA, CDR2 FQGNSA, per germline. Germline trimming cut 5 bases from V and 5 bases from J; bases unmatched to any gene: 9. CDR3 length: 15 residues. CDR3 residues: CASSITGTSRETQYF. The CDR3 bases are TGTGCCAGCAGCATAACCGGGACTAGCAGGGAGACCCAGTACTTC.

This CDR3 is CASSFGVNSYEQYF. In nucleotides, the CDR3 is TGTGCCAGCAGCTTTGGAGTTAACTCCTACGAGCAGTACTTC. The chain uses TRBV5-8 and TRBJ2-5; D is undetermined. The J call may be mistaken, given a closer DNA end match to TRBJ2-7. The V gene's germline CDR1 is SGHTS and CDR2 YDEGEE. This CDR3 has 14 residues.

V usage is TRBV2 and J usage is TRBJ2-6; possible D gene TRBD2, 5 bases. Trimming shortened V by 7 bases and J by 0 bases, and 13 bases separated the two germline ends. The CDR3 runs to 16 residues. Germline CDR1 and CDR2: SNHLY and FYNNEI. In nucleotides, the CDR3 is TGTGCCAGCACTCCCAGGAGGTACTCTGGGGCCAACGTCCTGACTTTC. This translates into CASTPRRYSGANVLTF. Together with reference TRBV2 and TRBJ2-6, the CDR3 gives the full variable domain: EPEVTQTPSHQVTQMGQEVILRCVPISNHLYFYWYRQILGQKVEFLVSFYNNEISEKSEIFDDQFSVERPDGSNFTLKIRSTKLEDSAMYFCASTPRRYSGANVLTFGAGSRLTVL.

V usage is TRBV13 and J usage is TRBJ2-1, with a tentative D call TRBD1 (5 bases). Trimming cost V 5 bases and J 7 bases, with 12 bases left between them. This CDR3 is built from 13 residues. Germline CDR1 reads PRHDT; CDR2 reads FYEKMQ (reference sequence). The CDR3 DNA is TGTGCCAGCAGCACCCCGACAGTGAATGAGCAGTTCTTC. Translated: CASSTPTVNEQFF.